These T cell receptor beta chains were read from a single sample in a study of regulatory T cells in long-lasting Graves disease. TCRdb reprocessed the multiplex PCR reads via MiXCR and lists one record per CDR3 protein. The repertoire has around 510,000 distinct CDR3 sequences, less than 25% of them found once; the top ten carry less than 9%. Specimen: peripheral blood mononuclear cells (PBMCs), collected when the disease was refractory, from a patient treated with antithyroid drugs. The receptors stem from a female donor with Graves disease. CDR3s include the opening cysteine and the closing phenylalanine or tryptophan. Fields, in order: D gene, J gene, clone size, V gene, CDR3 DNA, CDR3 protein. A D gene is named only where the DNA matches it firmly. Not every row has a clone size; where given, it reads once, few, many or a size class.

d_call: NA
j_call: TRBJ2-2
clone_size: few
v_call: TRBV29-1
cdr3_nt: TGCAGCGTTTACCTCGACACCGGGGAGCTGTTTTTT
cdr3_aa: CSVYLDTGELFF

d_call: NA
j_call: TRBJ2-7
clone_size: many
v_call: TRBV28
cdr3_nt: TGTGCCAGCAGTGTAGCCCCTACCTACGAGCAGTACTTC
cdr3_aa: CASSVAPTYEQYF

d_call: NA
j_call: TRBJ1-2
clone_size: few
v_call: TRBV7-8
cdr3_nt: TGTGCCAGCAGCTCGCACCGCTCACGGAACTATGGCTACACCTTC
cdr3_aa: CASSSHRSRNYGYTF

d_call: TRBD1
j_call: TRBJ1-2
clone_size: NA
v_call: TRBV5-4
cdr3_nt: TGTGCCAGCAGCCCTGCGGGACAGGGGACCAGACTGGATGGCTACACCTTC
cdr3_aa: CASSPAGQGTRLDGYTF

d_call: NA
j_call: TRBJ2-7
clone_size: NA
v_call: TRBV6-5
cdr3_nt: TGTGCCAGCAGTTACTCTATGAGTATCTCCTACGAGCAGTACTTC
cdr3_aa: CASSYSMSISYEQYF

d_call: TRBD2
j_call: TRBJ2-4
clone_size: many
v_call: TRBV24-1
cdr3_nt: TGTGCCACCCGGGAACTAGCGGGCAATAAAAACATTCAGTACTTC
cdr3_aa: CATRELAGNKNIQYF

d_call: TRBD1
j_call: TRBJ1-1
clone_size: NA
v_call: TRBV30
cdr3_nt: TGTGCCTGCCCCCGGGGGGGACAGGGCCGCATGAACACTGAAGCTTTCTTT
cdr3_aa: CACPRGGQGRMNTEAFF

d_call: TRBD1
j_call: TRBJ2-7
clone_size: many
v_call: TRBV28
cdr3_nt: TGTGCCAGCAGGGACAGGGGGTCCCGCGAGCAGTACTTC
cdr3_aa: CASRDRGSREQYF

d_call: TRBD2
j_call: TRBJ2-5
clone_size: NA
v_call: TRBV5-1
cdr3_nt: TGCGCCAGCAGCCCGGGGACTAGCGGAGGCGGGGAGACCCAGTACTTC
cdr3_aa: CASSPGTSGGGETQYF

d_call: NA
j_call: TRBJ1-6
clone_size: few
v_call: TRBV20-1
cdr3_nt: TGCAGTGCTAGAGCGACAGGCTACTATAATTCACCCCTCCACTTT
cdr3_aa: CSARATGYYNSPLHF

d_call: NA
j_call: TRBJ1-2
clone_size: many
v_call: TRBV6-1
cdr3_nt: TGTGCCAGCAGTCCGCCGACACACTCCGGGATATATGGCTACACCTTC
cdr3_aa: CASSPPTHSGIYGYTF

d_call: NA
j_call: TRBJ1-4
clone_size: NA
v_call: TRBV5-4
cdr3_nt: TGTGCCAGCAGCCCCGGACCCGGGGGAAAACTGTTTTTT
cdr3_aa: CASSPGPGGKLFF

d_call: NA
j_call: TRBJ2-7
clone_size: many
v_call: TRBV28
cdr3_nt: TGTGCCAGCACCCCTTGGACAGGAGCGGGAGTTGGCGAGCAGTACTTC
cdr3_aa: CASTPWTGAGVGEQYF

d_call: TRBD1
j_call: TRBJ2-7
clone_size: NA
v_call: TRBV20-1
cdr3_nt: TGCAGTGCTAGACGACAGGGGGCCGAGCAGTACTTC
cdr3_aa: CSARRQGAEQYF

d_call: NA
j_call: TRBJ1-3
clone_size: NA
v_call: TRBV9
cdr3_nt: TGTGCCAGCAGCGTAGCTGGGGGAATAGCTGGAAACACCATATATTTT
cdr3_aa: CASSVAGGIAGNTIYF

d_call: TRBD1
j_call: TRBJ2-7
clone_size: many
v_call: TRBV11-2
cdr3_nt: TGTGCCAGCAGCCCGTCGTCGGGACAGGGCTACGAGCAGTACTTC
cdr3_aa: CASSPSSGQGYEQYF

d_call: NA
j_call: TRBJ1-1
clone_size: many
v_call: TRBV5-1
cdr3_nt: TGCGCCAGCAGCCCATCGACAAGGGGGAACACTGAAGCTTTCTTT
cdr3_aa: CASSPSTRGNTEAFF

d_call: NA
j_call: TRBJ1-5
clone_size: NA
v_call: TRBV15
cdr3_nt: TGTGCCACCAGCAGAGGAGGCGGAAATCAGCCCCAGCATTTT
cdr3_aa: CATSRGGGNQPQHF

d_call: NA
j_call: TRBJ2-1
clone_size: NA
v_call: TRBV16
cdr3_nt: TGTGCCAGCACCCACCGAAGCAGGGAGGTCGATGAGCAGTTCTTC
cdr3_aa: CASTHRSREVDEQFF

d_call: NA
j_call: TRBJ1-2
clone_size: few
v_call: TRBV29-1
cdr3_nt: TGCAGCGTTGTCGCAGACATCCTAATCTTC
cdr3_aa: CSVVADILIF

d_call: NA
j_call: TRBJ2-1
clone_size: NA
v_call: TRBV5-1
cdr3_nt: TGCGCCAGCAGCTCGACTCGACAGACATACAATGAGCAGTTCTTC
cdr3_aa: CASSSTRQTYNEQFF

d_call: NA
j_call: TRBJ2-1
clone_size: NA
v_call: TRBV28
cdr3_nt: TGTGCCGCTTTCGGGAGTGGTTTTAATGAGCAGTTCTTC
cdr3_aa: CAAFGSGFNEQFF

d_call: TRBD1
j_call: TRBJ2-1
clone_size: few
v_call: TRBV24-1
cdr3_nt: TGTGCCACCAGTGATTTAGGGACAGACAATGAGCAGTTCTTC
cdr3_aa: CATSDLGTDNEQFF

d_call: TRBD1
j_call: TRBJ2-2
clone_size: NA
v_call: TRBV30
cdr3_nt: TGTGCCTGGAGAAGAAGGGACAGGGTAACCGGGGAGCTGTTTTTT
cdr3_aa: CAWRRRDRVTGELFF

d_call: NA
j_call: TRBJ2-7
clone_size: few
v_call: TRBV2
cdr3_nt: TGTGCCAGCAGCCAGGACATGGGTACCTACGAGCAGTACTTC
cdr3_aa: CASSQDMGTYEQYF

d_call: NA
j_call: TRBJ1-1
clone_size: many
v_call: TRBV28
cdr3_nt: TGTGCCAGCAGCAAACGGACAAGTATGAACACTGAAGCTTTCTTT
cdr3_aa: CASSKRTSMNTEAFF

d_call: NA
j_call: TRBJ2-7
clone_size: many
v_call: TRBV20-1
cdr3_nt: TGCAGTGCCCGAGTGCTGGGGTGGGGGACATACGAGCAGTACTTC
cdr3_aa: CSARVLGWGTYEQYF

d_call: TRBD1
j_call: TRBJ2-7
clone_size: NA
v_call: TRBV7-9
cdr3_nt: TGTGCCAGCAGCTGGGGACAGGGTTCCTCGGAGCAGTACTTC
cdr3_aa: CASSWGQGSSEQYF

d_call: NA
j_call: TRBJ2-2
clone_size: NA
v_call: TRBV4-3
cdr3_nt: TGCGCCAGCAGCCAACTTAGAGCAACCGGGGAGCTGTTTTTT
cdr3_aa: CASSQLRATGELFF

d_call: NA
j_call: TRBJ2-7
clone_size: many
v_call: TRBV7-9
cdr3_nt: TGTGCCAGCAGTTATTGGGGCTACGAGCAGTACTTC
cdr3_aa: CASSYWGYEQYF

d_call: TRBD1
j_call: TRBJ2-7
clone_size: few
v_call: TRBV13
cdr3_nt: TGTGCCAGCAGCTACGGGACAGGGAGTCCCTACGAGCAGTACTTC
cdr3_aa: CASSYGTGSPYEQYF

d_call: TRBD2
j_call: TRBJ2-7
clone_size: few
v_call: TRBV27
cdr3_nt: TGTGCCAGCACGAGCGGGGAGGGCCTAGACGAGCAGTACTTC
cdr3_aa: CASTSGEGLDEQYF

d_call: TRBD1
j_call: TRBJ1-4
clone_size: NA
v_call: TRBV27
cdr3_nt: TGTGCCAGCAGTTTATGGGGACAGAGAGAAAAACTGTTTTTT
cdr3_aa: CASSLWGQREKLFF

d_call: NA
j_call: TRBJ2-7
clone_size: NA
v_call: TRBV5-4
cdr3_nt: TGTGCCAGCAGCTTGCCCCAGAGCCCCTACGAGCAGTACTTC
cdr3_aa: CASSLPQSPYEQYF

d_call: TRBD1
j_call: TRBJ1-1
clone_size: many
v_call: TRBV20-1
cdr3_nt: TGCAGTGCTGATACAGGGGAGCCTGAAGCTTTCTTT
cdr3_aa: CSADTGEPEAFF

d_call: NA
j_call: TRBJ1-3
clone_size: many
v_call: TRBV2
cdr3_nt: TGTGCCAGCAGAGGGGACGGTGATGGAAACACCATATATTTT
cdr3_aa: CASRGDGDGNTIYF

d_call: NA
j_call: TRBJ2-1
clone_size: NA
v_call: TRBV9
cdr3_nt: TGTGCCAGCAGCGTAAACCTACACAATGAGCAGTTCTTC
cdr3_aa: CASSVNLHNEQFF

d_call: NA
j_call: TRBJ2-7
clone_size: NA
v_call: TRBV29-1
cdr3_nt: TGCAGCGTGCTTCCAGGAGGGATGTTGTACGAGCAGTACTTC
cdr3_aa: CSVLPGGMLYEQYF

d_call: NA
j_call: TRBJ2-7
clone_size: NA
v_call: TRBV27
cdr3_nt: TGTGCCAGCAGTTTTGGTGCGTCATACGAGCGGTACTTC
cdr3_aa: CASSFGASYERYF

d_call: NA
j_call: TRBJ1-6
clone_size: NA
v_call: TRBV20-1
cdr3_nt: TGCAGTGCCAGACCCCCGGGACGGGAAAATTCACCCCTCCACTTT
cdr3_aa: CSARPPGRENSPLHF

d_call: TRBD2
j_call: TRBJ2-4
clone_size: few
v_call: TRBV10-3
cdr3_nt: TGTGCCATCAGCGAGGGACTAGCGGGAGGGGGCAAAAACATTCAGTACTTC
cdr3_aa: CAISEGLAGGGKNIQYF

d_call: NA
j_call: TRBJ1-4
clone_size: NA
v_call: TRBV9
cdr3_nt: TGTGCCAGCAGCCCCCATAGAGGGCGGGAGGAAAAACTGTTTTTT
cdr3_aa: CASSPHRGREEKLFF

d_call: TRBD1
j_call: TRBJ1-4
clone_size: NA
v_call: TRBV6-1
cdr3_nt: TGTGCCAGCAGTAAAGGGGGCGCGGGGTCAACTAATGAAAAACTGTTTTTT
cdr3_aa: CASSKGGAGSTNEKLFF

d_call: NA
j_call: TRBJ1-2
clone_size: NA
v_call: TRBV27
cdr3_nt: TGTGCCAGCACTAAAGCCGATCGGGTTAACTATGGCTACACCTTC
cdr3_aa: CASTKADRVNYGYTF

d_call: TRBD1
j_call: TRBJ2-7
clone_size: few
v_call: TRBV24-1
cdr3_nt: TGTGCCACCAGTGACACCGGGACAGCTACATACGAGCAGTACTTC
cdr3_aa: CATSDTGTATYEQYF

d_call: TRBD2
j_call: TRBJ2-3
clone_size: NA
v_call: TRBV6-1
cdr3_nt: TGTGCCAGCAGATTTGCGGGAGCAAGGTTGGGTACGCAGTATTTT
cdr3_aa: CASRFAGARLGTQYF

d_call: TRBD2
j_call: TRBJ2-1
clone_size: NA
v_call: TRBV28
cdr3_nt: TGTGCCAGCAGCTCGGGACTAGCGGACTACAATGAGCAGTTCTTC
cdr3_aa: CASSSGLADYNEQFF

d_call: NA
j_call: TRBJ2-7
clone_size: NA
v_call: TRBV14
cdr3_nt: TGTGCCAGCAGCCAAGGTAGCGGCACCTACGAGCAGTACTTC
cdr3_aa: CASSQGSGTYEQYF

d_call: NA
j_call: TRBJ2-5
clone_size: NA
v_call: TRBV20-1
cdr3_nt: TGCAGTGCTAGAGTGGTGAAGGGGCGGGAGACCCAGTACTTC
cdr3_aa: CSARVVKGRETQYF

d_call: NA
j_call: TRBJ2-2
clone_size: NA
v_call: TRBV6-1
cdr3_nt: TGTGCCACCCAGATTGGGGGATACACCGGGGAGCTGTTTTTT
cdr3_aa: CATQIGGYTGELFF

d_call: NA
j_call: TRBJ1-5
clone_size: NA
v_call: TRBV5-1
cdr3_nt: TGCGCCAGCAGCTTTTCAGGACTTAGCAATCAGCCCCAGCATTTT
cdr3_aa: CASSFSGLSNQPQHF